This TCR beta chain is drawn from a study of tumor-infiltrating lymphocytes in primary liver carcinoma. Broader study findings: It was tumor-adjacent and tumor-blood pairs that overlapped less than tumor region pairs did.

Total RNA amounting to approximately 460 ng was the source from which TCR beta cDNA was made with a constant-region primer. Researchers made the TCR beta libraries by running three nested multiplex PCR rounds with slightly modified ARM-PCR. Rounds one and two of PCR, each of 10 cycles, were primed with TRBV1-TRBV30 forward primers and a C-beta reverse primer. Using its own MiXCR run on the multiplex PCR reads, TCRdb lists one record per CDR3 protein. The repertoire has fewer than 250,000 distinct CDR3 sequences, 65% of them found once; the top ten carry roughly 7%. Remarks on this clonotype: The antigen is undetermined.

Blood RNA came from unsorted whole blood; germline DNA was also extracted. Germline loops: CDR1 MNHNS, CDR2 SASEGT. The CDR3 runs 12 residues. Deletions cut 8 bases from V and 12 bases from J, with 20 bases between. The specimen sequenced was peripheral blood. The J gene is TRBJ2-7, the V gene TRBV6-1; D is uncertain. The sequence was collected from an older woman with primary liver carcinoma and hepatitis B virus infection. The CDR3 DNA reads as TGTGCCAGCGCCCCACCCCTGCTCGAGGTGTACTTC. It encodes CASAPPLLEVYF.